Listed below are T cell receptor beta chains from one sample, sequenced in a study of shared clonotypes between healthy human individuals. Data came from immunoSEQ multiplex PCR; TCRdb stores just in-frame clones and leaves some out. The data contain millions of clones, approximately 95% of them singletons. Material for sequencing was naive CD4+ T cells from PBMCs. Receptor source: a man younger than 35 in good health. Some clones in this sample may be carry-over from other donors' samples. CDR3s include the opening cysteine and the closing phenylalanine or tryptophan. Fields, in order: J gene, V gene, D gene, clone size, CDR3 protein, CDR3 DNA. D genes are given only for firm matches. Clone size is given for some rows only: seen once, a few or many times, or a class if the clone is expanded.

TRBJ2-7 | TRBV5-8 | . | once | CASTNYGGPLMQYF | TGTGCCAGCACCAACTACGGCGGGCCCCTAATGCAGTACTTC
TRBJ2-1 | TRBV5-1 | TRBD2 | . | CASSLSGLAGGYNEQFF | TGCGCCAGCAGCTTGAGTGGACTAGCGGGAGGGTACAATGAGCAGTTCTTC
TRBJ2-7 | TRBV5-1 | TRBD1 | . | CASSLRTGGEQYF | TGCGCCAGCAGCTTACGGACAGGGGGGGAGCAGTACTTC
TRBJ2-3 | TRBV7-8 | . | . | CASSLGGITQTDTQYF | TGTGCCAGCAGTTTAGGGGGGATCACCCAAACAGATACGCAGTATTTT
TRBJ2-6 | TRBV5-1 | . | . | CASSTVAASSSGANVLTF | TGCGCCAGCAGCACGGTAGCGGCTTCTAGCTCTGGGGCCAACGTCCTGACTTTC
TRBJ2-4 | TRBV5-4 | . | . | CASSSRDSTNIQYF | TGTGCCAGCAGCTCGCGGGACTCCACGAACATTCAGTACTTC
TRBJ1-3 | TRBV29-1 | . | . | CSVAFSGNTIYF | TGCAGCGTTGCGTTCTCTGGAAACACCATATATTTT
TRBJ1-2 | TRBV7-2 | TRBD1 | . | CASSRPGLRDRGHGYTF | TGTGCCAGCAGCCGACCCGGACTAAGGGACAGGGGGCATGGCTACACCTTC
TRBJ2-7 | TRBV7-2 | TRBD2 | . | CASSPGLASYEQYF | TGTGCCAGCAGCCCCGGACTAGCTTCCTACGAGCAGTACTTC
TRBJ2-1 | TRBV9 | TRBD2 | . | CASSAPSRPGLGTNEQFF | TGTGCCAGCAGCGCACCGTCTCGTCCGGGACTAGGTACGAATGAGCAGTTCTTC
TRBJ1-5 | TRBV28 | TRBD1 | . | CASSFETGGYQPQHF | TGTGCCAGCAGTTTCGAGACAGGGGGCTATCAGCCCCAGCATTTT
TRBJ2-5 | TRBV18 | . | . | CASSLTQETQYF | TGTGCCAGCTCACTGACCCAAGAGACCCAGTACTTC
TRBJ1-2 | TRBV11-2 | . | . | CASSLDLWQGLCF | TGTGCCAGCAGCTTAGATTTATGGCAGGGCCTCTGTTTC
TRBJ1-2 | TRBV28 | . | . | CASSFGGQGNYGYTF | TGTGCCAGCAGTTTCGGGGGGCAGGGTAACTATGGCTACACCTTC
TRBJ2-1 | TRBV9 | . | once | CASSVGPASNEQFF | TGTGCCAGCAGCGTAGGCCCCGCGAGCAATGAGCAGTTCTTC
TRBJ2-3 | TRBV10-3 | . | . | CASSGAEATDTQYF | TGTGCCTCGTCCGGGGCGGAGGCGACGGATACGCAGTATTTT
TRBJ2-3 | TRBV10-3 | . | . | CAIKGSGDTQYF | TGTGCCATTAAGGGGAGTGGAGATACGCAGTATTTT
TRBJ1-2 | TRBV6-5 | TRBD1 | . | CASSTEEGTGHGYTF | TGTGCCAGCAGTACCGAGGAGGGGACAGGGCATGGCTACACCTTC
TRBJ1-2 | TRBV28 | . | . | CASSLRPQYGYTF | TGTGCCAGCAGTTTAAGGCCGCAGTATGGCTACACCTTC
TRBJ2-1 | TRBV11-3 | . | . | CASSGGWGNNEQFF | TGTGCCAGCAGCGGGGGTTGGGGCAACAATGAGCAGTTCTTC
TRBJ1-5 | TRBV30 | . | . | CAWSDKQLTNQPQHF | TGTGCCTGGAGTGATAAACAACTTACCAATCAGCCCCAGCATTTT
TRBJ2-3 | TRBV19 | TRBD1 | . | CASSLRGQGRSTDTQYF | TGTGCCAGTAGTCTTAGAGGACAGGGGCGTAGCACAGATACGCAGTATTTT
TRBJ1-2 | TRBV15 | . | few | CATSRDGSGYGYTF | TGTGCCACCAGCAGAGATGGGTCAGGTTATGGCTACACCTTC
TRBJ2-6 | TRBV7-6 | . | . | CAPTRSHPTLHPNVLTF | TGTGCCCCAACCCGCAGCCATCCTACCCTCCACCCCAACGTCCTGACTTTC
TRBJ1-5 | TRBV6-1 | . | . | CASSKQGGQPQHF | TGTGCCAGCAGTAAACAGGGAGGTCAGCCCCAGCATTTT
TRBJ2-5 | TRBV14 | TRBD2 | . | CASSRTLAGRETQYF | TGTGCCAGCAGCCGTACGTTAGCGGGCAGGGAGACCCAGTACTTC
TRBJ1-5 | TRBV28 | TRBD1 | . | CASSSGQGNQPQHF | TGTGCCAGCAGCTCCGGACAGGGTAATCAGCCCCAGCATTTT
TRBJ1-4 | TRBV5-4 | . | . | CASSLRTLGGEKLFF | TGTGCCAGCAGCTTGAGAACTCTAGGTGGTGAAAAACTGTTTTTT
TRBJ2-1 | TRBV5-1 | TRBD2 | once | CASSLDGRVWNEQFF | TGCGCCAGCAGCTTGGACGGGAGGGTTTGGAATGAGCAGTTCTTC
TRBJ2-7 | TRBV5-1 | . | . | CASSVGTRGAGETYEQYF | TGCGCCAGCAGCGTGGGAACCCGGGGGGCGGGAGAAACCTACGAGCAGTACTTC
TRBJ2-7 | TRBV13 | TRBD1 | once | CASSLRWQGAFHEQYF | TGTGCCAGCAGCTTACGATGGCAGGGGGCTTTCCACGAGCAGTACTTC
TRBJ1-1 | TRBV29-1 | TRBD1 | . | CSAAWDRGGNTEAFF | TGCAGCGCGGCTTGGGACAGGGGGGGGAACACTGAAGCTTTCTTT
TRBJ1-1 | TRBV14 | . | . | CASTPSGTKNTEAFF | TGTGCCAGCACCCCTTCAGGGACCAAGAACACTGAAGCTTTCTTT
TRBJ1-2 | TRBV28 | TRBD1 | . | CASSLSWTGRGYTF | TGTGCCAGCAGTTTATCCTGGACAGGGAGAGGCTACACCTTC
TRBJ2-1 | TRBV5-1 | . | . | CASSESSDYNEQFF | TGCGCCAGCAGCGAGAGCAGCGACTACAATGAGCAGTTCTTC
TRBJ2-1 | TRBV10-3 | TRBD2 | . | CAINEGLAESSYNEQFF | TGTGCCATCAACGAGGGCCTAGCGGAATCCTCCTACAATGAGCAGTTCTTC
TRBJ2-1 | TRBV4-2 | . | . | CASSQIGQSQFF | TGTGCCAGCAGCCAAATCGGACAGTCTCAGTTCTTC
TRBJ2-5 | TRBV5-1 | . | . | CASSLVQRSNDETQYF | TGCGCCAGCAGCTTGGTACAACGGTCGAACGATGAGACCCAGTACTTC
TRBJ2-1 | TRBV18 | . | . | CASSPLRNEGNEQFF | TGTGCCAGCTCACCTCTTAGGAACGAGGGAAATGAGCAGTTCTTC
TRBJ1-2 | TRBV5-4 | . | . | CASNLGGVRGYTF | TGTGCCAGCAACCTAGGCGGGGTAAGAGGCTACACCTTC
TRBJ2-7 | TRBV4-1 | . | . | CASSQSSDYEQYF | TGCGCCAGCAGCCAATCTAGCGACTACGAGCAGTACTTC
TRBJ1-5 | TRBV28 | TRBD1 | . | CATLLDRASNQPQHF | TGTGCCACACTCCTCGACAGGGCCAGCAATCAGCCCCAGCATTTT
TRBJ1-4 | TRBV2 | . | . | CASRNRALSNEKLFF | TGTGCCAGCAGGAACAGGGCTCTCTCTAATGAAAAACTGTTTTTT
TRBJ2-3 | TRBV19 | TRBD2 | . | CASRLGLGPDTQYF | TGTGCCAGTAGGTTGGGACTAGGACCAGATACGCAGTATTTT
TRBJ2-1 | TRBV30 | TRBD2 | once | CAWSTGLANYNEQFF | TGTGCCTGGAGTACGGGACTAGCGAATTACAATGAGCAGTTCTTC
TRBJ1-2 | TRBV28 | . | . | CASSPYPYGYTF | TGTGCCAGCAGCCCCTACCCTTATGGCTACACCTTC
TRBJ2-7 | TRBV19 | TRBD1 | once | CASSITGTGGYEQYF | TGTGCCAGTAGTATCACCGGGACAGGGGGCTACGAGCAGTACTTC
TRBJ2-2 | TRBV28 | . | once | CASRNILPGELFF | TGTGCCAGCAGAAACATACTCCCCGGGGAGCTGTTTTTT
TRBJ2-1 | TRBV2 | TRBD1 | . | CASTRDRVNEQFF | TGTGCCAGTACCCGGGACAGGGTCAATGAGCAGTTCTTC
TRBJ2-5 | TRBV11-3 | TRBD2 | . | CASSWAGGAQYF | TGTGCCAGCAGCTGGGCCGGGGGGGCCCAGTACTTC
TRBJ1-1 | TRBV9 | . | . | CASSPRLGNTEAFF | TGTGCCAGCAGCCCCCGGTTAGGGAACACTGAAGCTTTCTTT